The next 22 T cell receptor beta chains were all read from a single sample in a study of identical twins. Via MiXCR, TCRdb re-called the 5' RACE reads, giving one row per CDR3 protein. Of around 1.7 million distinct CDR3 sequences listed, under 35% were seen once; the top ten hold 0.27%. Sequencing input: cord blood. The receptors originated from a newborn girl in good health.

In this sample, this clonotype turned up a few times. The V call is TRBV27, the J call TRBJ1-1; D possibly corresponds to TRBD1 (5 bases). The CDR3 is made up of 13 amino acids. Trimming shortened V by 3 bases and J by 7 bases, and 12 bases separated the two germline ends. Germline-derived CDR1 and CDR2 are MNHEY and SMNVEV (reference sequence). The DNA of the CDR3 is TGTGCCAGCAGTTTCGGGGCGACACTTGAAGCTTTCTTT. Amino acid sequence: CASSFGATLEAFF.

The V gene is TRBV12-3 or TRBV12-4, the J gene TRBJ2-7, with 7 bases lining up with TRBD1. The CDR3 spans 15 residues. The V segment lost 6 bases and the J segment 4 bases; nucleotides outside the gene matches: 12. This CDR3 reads CASRYRRAGGYEQYF. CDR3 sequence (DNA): TGTGCCAGCAGATACCGCAGGGCAGGGGGTTACGAGCAGTACTTC.

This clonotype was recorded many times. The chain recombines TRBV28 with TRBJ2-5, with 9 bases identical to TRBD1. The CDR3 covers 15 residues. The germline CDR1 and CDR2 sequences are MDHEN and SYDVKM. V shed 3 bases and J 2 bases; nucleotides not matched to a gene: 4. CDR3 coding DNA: TGTGCCAGCAGTTTCGGGACAGGGATGCAAGAGACCCAGTACTTC. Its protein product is CASSFGTGMQETQYF.

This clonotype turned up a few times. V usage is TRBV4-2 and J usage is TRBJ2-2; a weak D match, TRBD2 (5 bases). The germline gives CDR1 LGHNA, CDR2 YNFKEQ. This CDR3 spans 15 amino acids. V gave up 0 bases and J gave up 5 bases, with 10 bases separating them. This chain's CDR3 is CASSQEDSDTGELFF. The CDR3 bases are TGTGCCAGCAGCCAAGAGGATAGCGATACCGGGGAGCTGTTTTTT.

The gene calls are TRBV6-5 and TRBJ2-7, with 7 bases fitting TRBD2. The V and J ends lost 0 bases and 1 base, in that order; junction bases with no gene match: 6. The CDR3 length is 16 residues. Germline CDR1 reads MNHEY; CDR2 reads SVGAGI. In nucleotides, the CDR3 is TGTGCCAGCAGTTACTCCTTCCGCGGGAGTTCCTACGAGCAGTACTTC. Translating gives CASSYSFRGSSYEQYF.

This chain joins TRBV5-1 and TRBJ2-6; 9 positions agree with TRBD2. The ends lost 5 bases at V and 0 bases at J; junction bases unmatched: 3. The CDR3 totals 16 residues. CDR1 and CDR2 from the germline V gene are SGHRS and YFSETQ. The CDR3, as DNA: TGCGCCAGCAGAAGCGGGGGGTACTCTGGGGCCAACGTCCTGACTTTC. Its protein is CASRSGGYSGANVLTF.

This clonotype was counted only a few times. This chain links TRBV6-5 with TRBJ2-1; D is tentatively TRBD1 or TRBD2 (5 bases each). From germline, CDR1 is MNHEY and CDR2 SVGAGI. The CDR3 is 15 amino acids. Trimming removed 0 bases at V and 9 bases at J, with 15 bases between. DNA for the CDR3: TGTGCCAGCAGTTACTCATTGCGGACAAGCGGTGAGCAGTTCTTC. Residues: CASSYSLRTSGEQFF.

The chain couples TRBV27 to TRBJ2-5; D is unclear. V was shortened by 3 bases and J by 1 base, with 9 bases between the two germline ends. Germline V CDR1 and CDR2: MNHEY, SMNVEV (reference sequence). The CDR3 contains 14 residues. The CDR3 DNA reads TGTGCCAGCAGTTTTATCACCGGCCAAGAGACCCAGTACTTC. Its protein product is CASSFITGQETQYF.

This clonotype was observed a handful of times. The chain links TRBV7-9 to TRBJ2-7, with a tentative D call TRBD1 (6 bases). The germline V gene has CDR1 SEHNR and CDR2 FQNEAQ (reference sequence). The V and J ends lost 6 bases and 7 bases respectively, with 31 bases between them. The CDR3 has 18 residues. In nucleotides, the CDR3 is TGTGCCAGCAGTAACCCCTCGATCCGGGACACCCCTTCTAGAGAGCAGTACTTC. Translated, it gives CASSNPSIRDTPSREQYF.

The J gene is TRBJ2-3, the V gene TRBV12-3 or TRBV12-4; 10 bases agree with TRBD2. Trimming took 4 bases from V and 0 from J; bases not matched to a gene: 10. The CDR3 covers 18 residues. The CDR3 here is CASSSRTSGSLSTDTQYF. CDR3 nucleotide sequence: TGTGCCAGCAGTTCCCGGACTAGCGGATCCTTAAGCACAGATACGCAGTATTTT.

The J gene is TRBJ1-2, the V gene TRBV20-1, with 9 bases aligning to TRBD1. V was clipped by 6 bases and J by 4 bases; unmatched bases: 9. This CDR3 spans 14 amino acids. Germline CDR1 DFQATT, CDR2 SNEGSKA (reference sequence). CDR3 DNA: TGCAGTGCAAGGACAGGGGCTAACCTCTATGGCTACACCTTC. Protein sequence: CSARTGANLYGYTF.

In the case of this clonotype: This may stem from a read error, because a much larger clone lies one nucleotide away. CDR3 in amino acids: CAIALGGQETQFF. The CDR3 region has the DNA TGTGCCATCGCACTAGGGGGTCAAGAGACCCAGTTCTTC. The chain uses TRBV10-3 and TRBJ2-5; D may be TRBD1 (6 bases). Gene TRBJ2-1 matches the end of the DNA better, so the J call may be wrong. The CDR3 runs to 13 residues. CDR1 is ENHRY, CDR2 SYGVKD, per germline.

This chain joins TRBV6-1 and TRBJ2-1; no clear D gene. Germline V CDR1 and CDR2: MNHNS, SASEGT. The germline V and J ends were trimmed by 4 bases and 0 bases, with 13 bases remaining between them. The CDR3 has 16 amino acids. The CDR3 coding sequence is TGTGCCAGCAGTGTAGTTCCTTCGAGCTCCTACAATGAGCAGTTCTTC. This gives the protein CASSVVPSSSYNEQFF.

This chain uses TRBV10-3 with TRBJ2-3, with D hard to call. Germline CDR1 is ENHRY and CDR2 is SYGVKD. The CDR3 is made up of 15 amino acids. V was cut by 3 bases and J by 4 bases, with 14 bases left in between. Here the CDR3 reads CAISEVGTHADTQYF. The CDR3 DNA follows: TGTGCCATCAGTGAAGTCGGCACTCACGCAGATACGCAGTATTTT.

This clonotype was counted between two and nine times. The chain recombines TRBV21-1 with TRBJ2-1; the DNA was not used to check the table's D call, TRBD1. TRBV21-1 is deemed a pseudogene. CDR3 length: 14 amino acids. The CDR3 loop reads CASSEGQDLNEQFF. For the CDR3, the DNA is TGTGCCAGCAGCGAAGGACAGGACCTCAATGAGCAGTTCTTC.

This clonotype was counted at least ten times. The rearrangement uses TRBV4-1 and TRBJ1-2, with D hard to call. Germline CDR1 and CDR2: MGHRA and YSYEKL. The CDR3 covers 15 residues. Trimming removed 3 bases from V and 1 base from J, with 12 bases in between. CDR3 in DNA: TGCGCCAGCAGCCAGGAAAGTGAGCTTAACTATGGCTACACCTTC. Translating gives CASSQESELNYGYTF.

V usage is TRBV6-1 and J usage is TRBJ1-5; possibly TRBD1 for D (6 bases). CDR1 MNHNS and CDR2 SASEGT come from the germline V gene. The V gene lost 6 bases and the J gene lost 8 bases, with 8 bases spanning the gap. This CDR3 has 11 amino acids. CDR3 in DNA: TGTGCCAGCAGCCGGGACAAGCCCCAGCATTTT. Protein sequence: CASSRDKPQHF.

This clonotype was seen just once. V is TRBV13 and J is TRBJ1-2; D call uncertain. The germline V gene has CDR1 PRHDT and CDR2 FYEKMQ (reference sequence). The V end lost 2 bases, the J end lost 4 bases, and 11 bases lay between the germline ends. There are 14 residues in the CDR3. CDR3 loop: CASSLMTAVYGYTF. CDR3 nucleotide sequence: TGTGCCAGCAGCTTAATGACGGCGGTCTATGGCTACACCTTC.

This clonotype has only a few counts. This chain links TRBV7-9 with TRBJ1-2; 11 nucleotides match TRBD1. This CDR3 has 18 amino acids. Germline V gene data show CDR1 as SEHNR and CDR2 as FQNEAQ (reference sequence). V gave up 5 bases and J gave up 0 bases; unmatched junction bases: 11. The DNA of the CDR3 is TGTGCCAGCAGCCTACGAGGGACAGGGGGAAAAACTAACTATGGCTACACCTTC. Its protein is CASSLRGTGGKTNYGYTF.

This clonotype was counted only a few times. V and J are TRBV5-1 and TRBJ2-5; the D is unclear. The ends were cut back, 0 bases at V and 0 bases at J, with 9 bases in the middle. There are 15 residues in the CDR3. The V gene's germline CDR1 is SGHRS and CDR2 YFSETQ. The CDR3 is CASSLAPSYQETQYF. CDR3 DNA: TGCGCCAGCAGCTTGGCTCCTTCGTACCAAGAGACCCAGTACTTC.

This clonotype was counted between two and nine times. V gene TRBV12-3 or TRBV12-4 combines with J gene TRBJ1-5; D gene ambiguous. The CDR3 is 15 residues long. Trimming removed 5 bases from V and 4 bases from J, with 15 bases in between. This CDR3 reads CASSDRERPNQPQHF. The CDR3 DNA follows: TGTGCCAGCAGTGATCGGGAGCGCCCAAATCAGCCCCAGCATTTT.

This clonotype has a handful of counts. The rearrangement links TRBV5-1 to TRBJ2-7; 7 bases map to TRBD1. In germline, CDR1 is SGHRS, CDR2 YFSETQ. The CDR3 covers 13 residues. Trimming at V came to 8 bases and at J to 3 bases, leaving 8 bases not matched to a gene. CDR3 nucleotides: TGCGCCAGGCTGGACAGGATGGGCTACGAGCAGTACTTC. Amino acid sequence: CARLDRMGYEQYF.